This T cell receptor beta chain derives from a study of graft-versus-host responses after intestinal transplantation. Overall study context: The study gave all recipients anti-thymocyte globulin induction, then tacrolimus and steroids for about 3 years.

Here immunoSEQ multiplex PCR was the method, and the copy in TCRdb shows in-frame clones only, minus some. The sample includes approximately 77,000 clones, 92% of them seen just once. The V gene end was trimmed by 10 bases and the J gene end by 2 bases; junction bases not matched to a gene: 5. The CDR3 is 13 amino acids. The germline V gene encodes CDR1 ENHRY and CDR2 SYGVKD. This clone was found once. The TCR comes from a human patient who received an intestinal transplant, so some T cells may come from the graft donor. This chain uses TRBV10-3 with TRBJ2-3; 8 bases are shared with TRBD2. Material: PBMCs, obtained 98 days after intestinal transplantation. CDR3 sequence reads: CATVAGPTDTQYF. CDR3 nucleotide sequence: TGTGCCACCGTAGCGGGGCCCACAGATACGCAGTATTTT.